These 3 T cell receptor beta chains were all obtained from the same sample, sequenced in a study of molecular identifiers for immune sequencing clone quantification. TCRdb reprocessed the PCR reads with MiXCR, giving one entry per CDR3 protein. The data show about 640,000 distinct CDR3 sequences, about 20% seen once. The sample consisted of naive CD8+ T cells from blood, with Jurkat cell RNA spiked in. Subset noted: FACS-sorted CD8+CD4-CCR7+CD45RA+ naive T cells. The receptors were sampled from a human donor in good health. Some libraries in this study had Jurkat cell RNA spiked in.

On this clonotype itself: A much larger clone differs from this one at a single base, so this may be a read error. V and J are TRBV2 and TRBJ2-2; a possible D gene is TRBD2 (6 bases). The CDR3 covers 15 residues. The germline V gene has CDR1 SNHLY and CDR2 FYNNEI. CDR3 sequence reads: CASSVWEKNTGGLFF. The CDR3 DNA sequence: TGTGCCAGCAGTGTTTGGGAGAAGAACACCGGGGGGCTGTTTTTT.

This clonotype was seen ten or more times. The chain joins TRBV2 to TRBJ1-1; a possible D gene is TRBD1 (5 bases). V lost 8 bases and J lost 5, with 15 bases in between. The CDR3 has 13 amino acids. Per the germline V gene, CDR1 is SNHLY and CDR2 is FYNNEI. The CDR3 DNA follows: TGTGCCAGCGATACCGGGACGTATACTGAAGCTTTCTTT. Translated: CASDTGTYTEAFF.

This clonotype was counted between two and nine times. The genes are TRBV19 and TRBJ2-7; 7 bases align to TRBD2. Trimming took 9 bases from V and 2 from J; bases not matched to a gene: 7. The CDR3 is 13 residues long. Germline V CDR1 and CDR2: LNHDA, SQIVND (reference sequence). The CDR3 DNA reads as TGTGCCAGCCGGGGACTATCGACCTACGAGCAGTACTTC. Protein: CASRGLSTYEQYF.